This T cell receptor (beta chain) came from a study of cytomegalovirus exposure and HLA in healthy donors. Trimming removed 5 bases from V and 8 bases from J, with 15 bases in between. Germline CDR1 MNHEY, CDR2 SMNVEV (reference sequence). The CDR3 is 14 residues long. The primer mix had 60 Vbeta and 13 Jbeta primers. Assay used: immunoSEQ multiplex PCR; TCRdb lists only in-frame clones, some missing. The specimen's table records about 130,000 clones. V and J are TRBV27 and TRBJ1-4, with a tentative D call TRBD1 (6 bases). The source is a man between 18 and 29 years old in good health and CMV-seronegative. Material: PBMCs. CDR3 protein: CASSPQGSWEKLFF. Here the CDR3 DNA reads TGTGCCAGCAGTCCCCAGGGGAGTTGGGAAAAACTGTTTTTT.